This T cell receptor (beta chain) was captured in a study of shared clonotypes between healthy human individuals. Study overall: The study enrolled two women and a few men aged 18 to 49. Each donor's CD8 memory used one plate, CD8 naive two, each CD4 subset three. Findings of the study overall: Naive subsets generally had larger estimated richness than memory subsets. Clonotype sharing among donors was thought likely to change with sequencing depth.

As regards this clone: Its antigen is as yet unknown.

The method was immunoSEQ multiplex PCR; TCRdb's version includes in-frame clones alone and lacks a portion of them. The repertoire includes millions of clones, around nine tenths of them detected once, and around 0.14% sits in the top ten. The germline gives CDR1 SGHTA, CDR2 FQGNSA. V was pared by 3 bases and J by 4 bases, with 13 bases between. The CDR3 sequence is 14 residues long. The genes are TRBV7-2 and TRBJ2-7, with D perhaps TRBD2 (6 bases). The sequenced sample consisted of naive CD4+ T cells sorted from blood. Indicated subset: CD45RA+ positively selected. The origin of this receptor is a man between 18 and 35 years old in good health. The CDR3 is CASSFPGVQYEQYF. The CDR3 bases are TGTGCCAGCAGCTTTCCGGGGGTTCAGTACGAGCAGTACTTC.